The clone carrying this TCR beta chain has ten or more counts. The antigen is not known. V trimming: 5 bases; J trimming: 4 bases; junction bases outside the gene matches: 6. CDR1 is LGHNT, CDR2 FRNRAP, per germline. The CDR3 length is 14 residues. This entry belongs to a study of molecular identifiers for immune sequencing clone quantification. Study-wide results and caveats: Over 99% of effector molecules, yet under 1% of naive-cell molecules, were held by clones above 20 RNA copies.

Sequencing libraries of naive CD8 cells derived from around 20,000 to 990,000 sorted cells with 10%, 30% or 50% RNA. In the sort, naive CD8 T cells were defined as CD8+CD4-CCR7+CD45RA+. In TCRdb, the PCR reads were re-called with MiXCR into one record per CDR3 protein. The table includes about 500,000 distinct CDR3 sequences, less than 30% detected once. Specimen: naive CD8+ T cells from blood, with Jurkat cell RNA spiked in. Subset given: FACS-sorted CD8+CD4-CCR7+CD45RA+ naive T cells. The chain links TRBV12-5 to TRBJ2-3, with 7 bases lining up with TRBD1. The TCR was taken from a human donor in good health. Some libraries in this study had Jurkat cell RNA spiked in. CDR3: CASGEGANADTQYF. CDR3 bases: TGTGCTAGTGGTGAGGGGGCCAATGCAGATACGCAGTATTTT.